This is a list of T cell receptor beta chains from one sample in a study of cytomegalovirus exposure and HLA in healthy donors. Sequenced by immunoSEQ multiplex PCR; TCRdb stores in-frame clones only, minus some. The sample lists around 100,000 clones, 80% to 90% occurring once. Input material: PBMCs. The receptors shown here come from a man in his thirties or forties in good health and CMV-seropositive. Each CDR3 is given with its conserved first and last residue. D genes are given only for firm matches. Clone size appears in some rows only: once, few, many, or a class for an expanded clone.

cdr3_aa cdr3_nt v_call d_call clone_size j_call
CASSSLAAANTGELFF TGTGCCAGCAGCTCACTAGCGGCCGCGAACACCGGGGAGCTGTTTTTT TRBV6-6 TRBD2 NA TRBJ2-2
CASSQVQMNTEAFF TGTGCCAGCAGCCAGGTACAGATGAACACTGAAGCTTTCTTT TRBV7-9 NA few TRBJ1-1
CASTGGTNEKLFF TGTGCCAGCACGGGGGGGACTAATGAAAAACTGTTTTTT TRBV2 NA few TRBJ1-4
CAISETSGYEQYF TGTGCCATCAGTGAGACCTCGGGGTACGAGCAGTACTTC TRBV10-3 NA NA TRBJ2-7
CASSISGGDQPQHF TGTGCCAGTAGTATCTCAGGGGGCGATCAGCCCCAGCATTTT TRBV19 TRBD1 NA TRBJ1-5
CASSMEVNYGYTF TGTGCCAGCAGTATGGAGGTGAACTATGGCTACACCTTC TRBV28 NA NA TRBJ1-2
CASSSPGQGWDEQFF TGTGCCAGCAGTTCCCCAGGACAGGGATGGGATGAGCAGTTCTTC TRBV6-5 TRBD1 NA TRBJ2-1
CASSGPTKPTLYEQYF TGTGCCAGCAGTGGGCCGACTAAGCCCACGCTCTACGAGCAGTACTTC TRBV6-4 NA NA TRBJ2-7
CASSPSTTSGRSSGQFARNTQYF TGTGCCAGCTCACCCTCCACGACTAGCGGGAGAAGTAGTGGACAATTCGCAAGGAATACGCAGTATTTT TRBV18 TRBD2 NA TRBJ2-3
CASSTGRTNEKLFF TGCGCCAGCAGCACGGGTAGGACTAATGAAAAACTGTTTTTT TRBV5-1 NA NA TRBJ1-4
CASSVVASTQETQYF TGTGCCAGCAGCGTAGTGGCCAGTACCCAAGAGACCCAGTACTTC TRBV9 NA NA TRBJ2-5